This is a list of T cell receptor beta chains from one sample in a study of response to subunit inactivated influenza vaccine. A single record per CDR3 protein comes from TCRdb applying MiXCR to the RT-PCR reads. The sample holds hundreds of thousands of distinct CDR3 sequences; about 10% are singletons and the top ten take roughly 10%. The sequencing here drew on PBMCs from blood, taken on the day of vaccination. The receptors were sampled from a man aged 50 or older who received an inactivated influenza vaccine. The CDR3 runs from the conserved cysteine through the conserved F or W. D genes are given only for firm matches. The size entry is marked missing in some rows and otherwise reads once, few, many or a size class.

D gene	J gene	V gene	clone size	CDR3 DNA	CDR3 protein
.	TRBJ1-4	TRBV12-3/TRBV12-4	.	TGTGCCAGCAGTTTAGACGGAACGGCTAATGAAAAACTGTTTTTT	CASSLDGTANEKLFF
.	TRBJ2-4	TRBV12-3/TRBV12-4	many	TGTGCCAGCAGCCCAACCGAGGACCGGTGGAAGAACATTCAGTACTTC	CASSPTEDRWKNIQYF
.	TRBJ1-4	TRBV4-1	few	TGCGCCAGCAGCCAAGATGTGGGGAGGGCTAATGAAAAACTGTTTTTT	CASSQDVGRANEKLFF
TRBD1	TRBJ1-4	TRBV27	.	TGTGCCAGCCGCCGGGACAGTAACCTTCTAAATGAAAAACTGTTTTTT	CASRRDSNLLNEKLFF
TRBD1	TRBJ1-2	TRBV5-1	few	TGCGCCAGCAGCTCTACGGACAGGGAACGTGGCTACACCTTC	CASSSTDRERGYTF
.	TRBJ2-3	TRBV7-2	.	TGTGCCAGCAGCGCCTCCGGGACTCCTGGCACAGATACGCAGTATTTT	CASSASGTPGTDTQYF
.	TRBJ2-3	TRBV20-1	few	TGCAGTGCTCACTTTTGGACAGGAGGGGGGACTACGCAGTATTTT	CSAHFWTGGGTTQYF
TRBD2	TRBJ2-2	TRBV20-1	.	TGCAGTGCTAGATCCCTAGCGGGAGGAATCGGGGAGCTGTTTTTT	CSARSLAGGIGELFF
TRBD2	TRBJ2-1	TRBV10-3	.	TGTGCCATCAGTGGACCGGGACTAGCGGGGGATGAGCAGTTCTTC	CAISGPGLAGDEQFF
TRBD2	TRBJ2-7	TRBV6-1	few	TGTGCCACAACCGCTTTAGCGGGAGCGGTCGAGCAGTACTTC	CATTALAGAVEQYF
.	TRBJ2-6	TRBV9	many	TGTGCCAGCAGCCGTTCTGGGGCCAACGTCCTGACTTTC	CASSRSGANVLTF
TRBD1	TRBJ2-2	TRBV7-2	few	TGTGCCAGCAGCTCCCAAGGACAGGCGAACACCGGGGAGCTGTTTTTT	CASSSQGQANTGELFF
TRBD2	TRBJ2-1	TRBV4-3	many	TGCGCCAGCAGCCCCTGGACGGGAGGCAATGAGCAGTTCTTC	CASSPWTGGNEQFF
.	TRBJ2-1	TRBV29-1	many	TGCAGCGTTAGGACAGTAGAGGTATACAATGAGCAGTTCTTC	CSVRTVEVYNEQFF
TRBD2	TRBJ2-2	TRBV18	.	TGTGCCAGCTCACCACCGACTAGCGGAAACACCGGGGAGCTGTTTTTT	CASSPPTSGNTGELFF
.	TRBJ1-6	TRBV2	many	TGTGCCAGCACGCAGGGGTATTCCTATAATTCACCCCTCCACTTT	CASTQGYSYNSPLHF
.	TRBJ2-1	TRBV2	.	TGTGCCAGCAGGACTAGTGTAGTTGATGAGCAGTTCTTC	CASRTSVVDEQFF
.	TRBJ1-4	TRBV7-9	.	TGTGCCAGCAGCTTTCTGACAGATAATGAAAAACTGTTTTTT	CASSFLTDNEKLFF
.	TRBJ2-3	TRBV12-3/TRBV12-4	many	TGTGCCAGCAGTTCTACAGCAACCCTACACCTTGGGGTGGATACGCAGTATTTT	CASSSTATLHLGVDTQYF
.	TRBJ2-7	TRBV30	few	TGTGCCTGGACTGACCGCTCCTACGAGCAGTACTTC	CAWTDRSYEQYF
TRBD2	TRBJ2-5	TRBV28	.	TGTGCCAGCAGTTTAATAGCGGGGGGGCCAGAGACCCAGTACTTC	CASSLIAGGPETQYF
TRBD2	TRBJ2-7	TRBV12-3/TRBV12-4	many	TGTGCCAGCAGAGTAGCGGGAGCCTACGAGCAGTACTTC	CASRVAGAYEQYF
TRBD1	TRBJ2-7	TRBV9	few	TGTGCCAGCAGCGCAAACAGGGGTCCGGAGGAGCAGTACTTC	CASSANRGPEEQYF
TRBD2	TRBJ2-7	TRBV5-1	few	TGCGCCAGCAGCTTAGGGAGGGCGGACAACGAGCAGTACTTC	CASSLGRADNEQYF
.	TRBJ1-1	TRBV5-6	.	TGTGCCAGCAGCTCTACAGACAGGTCCTCCTTCTTT	CASSSTDRSSFF
TRBD2	TRBJ2-1	TRBV24-1	few	TGTGCCACCAGTGATTTGACTCGGCGGGAGGATGAGCAGTTCTTC	CATSDLTRREDEQFF
.	TRBJ2-7	TRBV4-2	many	TGTGCCAGCAGCCCGGACGGATCCGAGCAGTACTTC	CASSPDGSEQYF
TRBD2	TRBJ2-5	TRBV30	few	TGTGCCTGGACTAGCGGGGGGGAGACCCAGTACTTC	CAWTSGGETQYF
.	TRBJ1-5	TRBV7-9	few	TGTGCCAGCAGCTCCGATCATGGGCCCCAGCATTTT	CASSSDHGPQHF